These 2 T cell receptor beta chains originate from one sample sequenced in a study of T cells in narcolepsy. Generated by immunoSEQ multiplex PCR, the TCRdb table keeps only in-frame clones and is missing some. Of tens of thousands of clones listed, approximately 85% are singletons. Sequencing input: CD45RA- memory CD4+ T cells from PBMCs. The receptors stem from a human donor with narcolepsy.

This chain links TRBV19 with TRBJ2-4; possibly TRBD1 or TRBD2 for D (5 bases each). There are 14 residues in the CDR3. V was pared by 8 bases and J by 11 bases, with 22 bases between. Germline V gene sequence: CDR1 LNHDA, CDR2 SQIVND (reference sequence). CDR3 nucleotide sequence: TGTGCCAGTGCCGACCCGGGACGGCTTATTTTTCAGTACTTC. This sequence encodes CASADPGRLIFQYF.

The chain combines TRBV27 with TRBJ1-2; maybe TRBD1 (6 bases). The CDR3 totals 15 residues. Looked up from germline, CDR1 is MNHEY and CDR2 is SMNVEV (reference sequence). V lost 5 bases and J lost 1, with 14 bases in between. Here the CDR3 reads CASSPHRDLNYGYTF. As DNA, the CDR3 is TGTGCCAGCAGTCCCCACAGGGACCTTAACTATGGCTACACCTTC.